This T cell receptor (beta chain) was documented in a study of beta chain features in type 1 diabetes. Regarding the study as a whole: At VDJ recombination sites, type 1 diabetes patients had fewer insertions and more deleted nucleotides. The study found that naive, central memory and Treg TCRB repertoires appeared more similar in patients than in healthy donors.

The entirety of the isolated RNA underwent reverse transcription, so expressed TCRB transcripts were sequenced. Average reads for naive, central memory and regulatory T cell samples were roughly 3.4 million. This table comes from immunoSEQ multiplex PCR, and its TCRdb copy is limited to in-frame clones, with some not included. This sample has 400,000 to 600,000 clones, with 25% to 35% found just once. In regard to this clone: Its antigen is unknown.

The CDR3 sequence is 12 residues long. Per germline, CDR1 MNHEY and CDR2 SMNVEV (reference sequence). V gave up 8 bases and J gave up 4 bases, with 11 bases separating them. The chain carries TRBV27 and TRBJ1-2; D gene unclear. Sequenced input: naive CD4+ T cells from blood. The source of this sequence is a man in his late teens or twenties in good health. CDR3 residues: CASRNTFYGYTF. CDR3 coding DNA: TGTGCCAGCCGAAATACATTCTATGGCTACACCTTC.